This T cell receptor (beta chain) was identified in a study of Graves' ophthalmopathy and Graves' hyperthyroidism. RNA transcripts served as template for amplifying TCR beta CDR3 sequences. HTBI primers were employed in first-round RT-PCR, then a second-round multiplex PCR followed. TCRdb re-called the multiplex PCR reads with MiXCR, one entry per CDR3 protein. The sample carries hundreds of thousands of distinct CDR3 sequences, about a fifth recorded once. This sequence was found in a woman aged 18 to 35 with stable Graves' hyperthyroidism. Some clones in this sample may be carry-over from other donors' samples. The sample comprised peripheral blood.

The CDR3 nucleotides are TGTGCCAGCAGTGTTGTTGGGAAATACGAGCAGTACTTC. It encodes CASSVVGKYEQYF. The chain uses TRBV6-1 and TRBJ2-7, with unresolved D. Germline V gives CDR1 MNHNS, CDR2 SASEGT. This CDR3 has 13 residues. V dropped 4 bases and J dropped 4 bases, with 11 bases sitting between them.